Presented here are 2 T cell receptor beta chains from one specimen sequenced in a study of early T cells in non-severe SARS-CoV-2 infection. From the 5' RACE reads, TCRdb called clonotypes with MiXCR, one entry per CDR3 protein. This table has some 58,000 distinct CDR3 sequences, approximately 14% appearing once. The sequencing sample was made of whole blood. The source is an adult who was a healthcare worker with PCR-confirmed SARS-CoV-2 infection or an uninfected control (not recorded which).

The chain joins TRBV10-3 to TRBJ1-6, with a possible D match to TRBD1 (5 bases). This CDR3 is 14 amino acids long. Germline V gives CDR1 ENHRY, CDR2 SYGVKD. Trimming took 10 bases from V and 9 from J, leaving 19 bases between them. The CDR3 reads CATRGGSIGSPLHF. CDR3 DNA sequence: TGTGCCACCCGGGGGGGGAGCATAGGTTCACCCCTCCACTTT.

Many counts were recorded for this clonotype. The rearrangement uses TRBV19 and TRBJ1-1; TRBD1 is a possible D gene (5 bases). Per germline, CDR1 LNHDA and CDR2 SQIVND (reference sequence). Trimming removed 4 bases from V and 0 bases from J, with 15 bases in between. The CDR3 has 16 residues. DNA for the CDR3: TGTGCCAGTAGTACCACCTCTAGGGGTATGAACACTGAAGCTTTCTTT. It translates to CASSTTSRGMNTEAFF.